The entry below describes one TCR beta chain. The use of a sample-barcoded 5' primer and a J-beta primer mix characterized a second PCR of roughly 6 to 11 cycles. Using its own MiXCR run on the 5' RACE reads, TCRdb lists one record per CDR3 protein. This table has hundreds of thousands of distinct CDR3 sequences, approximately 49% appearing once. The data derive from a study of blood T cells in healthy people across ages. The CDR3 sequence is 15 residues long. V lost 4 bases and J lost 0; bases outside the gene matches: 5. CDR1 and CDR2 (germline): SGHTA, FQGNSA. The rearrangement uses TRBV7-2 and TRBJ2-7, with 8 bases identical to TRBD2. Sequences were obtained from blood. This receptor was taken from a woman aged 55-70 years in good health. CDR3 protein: CASSYGGRLSYEQYF. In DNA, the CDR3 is TGTGCCAGCAGCTACGGCGGGAGGCTCTCCTACGAGCAGTACTTC.